Listed here are 14 T cell receptor beta chains from one sample, sequenced in a study of blood T cell repertoires in COVID-19. Clones were sequenced by immunoSEQ multiplex PCR, and TCRdb holds only the in-frame ones, with some missing. In the table there are tens of thousands of clones, 70% to 90% of which are singletons. The sequenced sample was peripheral blood. Receptors originate from an elderly man in a cohort sampled during active COVID-19.

This sequence joins TRBV12-5 and TRBJ2-1, with D possibly being TRBD1 (6 bases). Trimming cost V 0 bases and J 8 bases, with 14 bases left between them. Germline-derived CDR1 and CDR2 are LGHNT and FRNRAP. This CDR3 region has 15 residues. CDR3 residues: CASGLVYQGTDEQFF. The DNA for the CDR3 is TGTGCTAGTGGTTTGGTATATCAGGGGACGGATGAGCAGTTCTTC.

The CDR3 protein is CASSVVAGDTDTQYF. As DNA, the CDR3 is TGTGCCAGCAGCGTAGTAGCGGGGGACACAGATACGCAGTATTTT. The V gene is TRBV9, the J gene TRBJ2-3; 9 positions agree with TRBD2. Losses at the gene ends were 0 bases for V and 2 bases for J; bases not matched to a gene: 1. There are 15 residues in the CDR3. Germline V gives CDR1 SGDLS, CDR2 YYNGEE.

V is TRBV7-9 and J is TRBJ1-6; TRBD1 matches 7 bases. Trimming at V came to 4 bases and at J to 17 bases, leaving 8 bases not matched to a gene. The CDR3 sequence is 12 residues long. The germline gives CDR1 SEHNR, CDR2 FQNEAQ (reference sequence). The CDR3 protein is CASSSDRLLFHF. DNA of the CDR3: TGTGCCAGCAGCTCGGACAGGCTGCTCTTCCACTTT. The full variable domain, with the rest looked up from reference TRBV7-9 and TRBJ1-6, is DTGVSQNPRHKITKRGQNVTFRCDPISEHNRLYWYRQTLGQGPEFLTYFQNEAQLEKSRLLSDRFSAERPKGSFSTLEIQRTEQGDSAMYLCASSSDRLLFHFGNGTRLTVT.

In DNA, the CDR3 is TGCGCCAGCAGCTTTCTAGACAGTAACACTGAAGCTTTCTTT. This codes for CASSFLDSNTEAFF. The chain carries TRBV5-1 and TRBJ1-1; a weak D match, TRBD1 (5 bases). The CDR3 extends over 14 amino acids. With 2 bases removed from V and 2 bases from J, the gap between germline ends came to 10 bases. Looked up from germline, CDR1 is SGHRS and CDR2 is YFSETQ. The full variable domain, rest sourced from reference TRBV5-1 and TRBJ1-1, is KAGVTQTPRYLIKTRGQQVTLSCSPISGHRSVSWYQQTPGQGLQFLFEYFSETQRNKGNFPGRFSGRQFSNSRSEMNVSTLELGDSALYLCASSFLDSNTEAFFGQGTRLTVV.

In this sample, this clone turned up once. This chain links TRBV19 with TRBJ2-3; no reliable D call. The CDR3 is made up of 15 amino acids. The V gene lost 5 bases and the J gene lost 1 base, with 13 bases spanning the gap. CDR1 LNHDA and CDR2 SQIVND come from the germline V gene (reference sequence). The CDR3 loop is CASSPPSGGTDTQYF. As DNA, the CDR3 is TGTGCCAGTAGTCCCCCCTCCGGTGGCACAGATACGCAGTATTTT.

The chain carries TRBV7-8 and TRBJ1-5, with 9 bases aligning to TRBD1. CDR1 and CDR2 (germline): SGHVS, FQNEAQ. The CDR3 has 14 residues. J gave up 5 bases and V 5 bases, and 4 bases lay outside the gene matches. CDR3 nucleotides: TGTGCCAGCAGCGCGGGACAGGGAGATCAGCCCCAGCATTTT. Translation: CASSAGQGDQPQHF. Full variable domain (outside the CDR3, taken from reference TRBV7-8 and TRBJ1-5): GAGVSQSPRYKVAKRGQDVALRCDPISGHVSLFWYQQALGQGPEFLTYFQNEAQLDKSGLPSDRFFAERPEGSVSTLKIQRTQQEDSAVYLCASSAGQGDQPQHFGDGTRLSIL.

This chain uses TRBV18 with TRBJ2-7; 8 bases align to TRBD1. Germline-derived CDR1 and CDR2 are KGHSH and LQKENI. The CDR3 totals 13 residues. V dropped 2 bases and J dropped 13; count of bases not matched to a gene: 10. The CDR3 loop is CASSPTPPGQEYF. CDR3 nucleotide sequence: TGTGCCAGCTCACCAACTCCACCGGGACAGGAATACTTC.

The J gene is TRBJ2-2, the V gene TRBV4-2, with D tentatively TRBD2 (6 bases). Germline CDR1 and CDR2: LGHNA and YNFKEQ. The V gene lost 0 bases and the J gene lost 7 bases, with 21 bases spanning the gap. The CDR3 totals 18 residues. Written as DNA, the CDR3 is TGTGCCAGCAGCCAAGAGGGTAGGAGGGGCCGGCTGGACGGGGAGCTGTTTTTT. It yields the protein CASSQEGRRGRLDGELFF.

This chain joins TRBV2 and TRBJ1-6; D may be TRBD1 (6 bases). CDR3 length: 14 amino acids. The germline V and J ends were trimmed by 6 bases and 5 bases, with 11 bases remaining between them. The germline CDR1 and CDR2 sequences are SNHLY and FYNNEI. Written as DNA, the CDR3 is TGTGCCAGCAGGCTAAACAGGGATAATTCACCCCTCCACTTT. As protein: CASRLNRDNSPLHF.

The chain has TRBV7-2 and TRBJ1-6; 7 positions agree with TRBD1. Per germline, CDR1 SGHTA and CDR2 FQGNSA. There are 14 residues in the CDR3. Trimming at V came to 4 bases and at J to 8 bases, leaving 5 bases not matched to a gene. DNA of the CDR3: TGTGCCAGCAGCTCCCAGGGGGAACATTCACCCCTCCACTTT. It yields the protein CASSSQGEHSPLHF.

This clone was seen once. The chain recombines TRBV7-2 with TRBJ1-6, with 9 bases aligning to TRBD1. V lost 1 base and J lost 4; bases outside the gene matches: 5. Looked up from germline, CDR1 is SGHTA and CDR2 is FQGNSA. The CDR3 is 17 amino acids. DNA of the CDR3: TGTGCCAGCAGCTTAGAAGTTGGGACAGGGTATAATTCACCCCTCCACTTT. This gives the protein CASSLEVGTGYNSPLHF.

The chain couples TRBV3-1 (or the pseudogene TRBV3-2) to TRBJ1-1; D is undetermined. Germline CDR1 is LGHDT and CDR2 is YNNKEL (reference sequence). V gave up 3 bases and J gave up 4 bases, with 6 bases separating them. CDR3 length: 12 residues. DNA for the CDR3: TGTGCCAGCAGCCAGGAGAGCACTGAAGCTTTCTTT. As protein: CASSQESTEAFF.

The J gene is TRBJ1-2, the V gene TRBV27; D unclear. The CDR3 sequence is 13 residues long. Germline CDR1 reads MNHEY; CDR2 reads SMNVEV (reference sequence). Trimming removed 3 bases at V and 2 bases at J, with 7 bases between. DNA of the CDR3: TGTGCCAGCAGTTTTGGGCCGAACTATGGCTACACCTTC. As protein: CASSFGPNYGYTF.

The J gene is TRBJ1-2, the V gene TRBV29-1; D gene unclear. This CDR3 comprises 15 residues. Germline loops: CDR1 SQVTM, CDR2 ANQGSEA. V lost 1 base and J 0 bases, leaving 12 bases between the germline ends. DNA of the CDR3: TGCAGCGTTGAAGGACGGGGTGGGGCTAACTATGGCTACACCTTC. Its translation: CSVEGRGGANYGYTF.